The 30 T cell receptor beta chains below come from one sample, sequenced in a study of CD8 T cells in ankylosing spondylitis. These TCRs' antigens remain unknown. Whole-study findings and limits: Characteristic, it appeared, of ankylosing spondylitis blood was a TCR beta motif of eight highly homologous variants.

TCRdb independently ran MiXCR on the 5' RACE reads; one entry per CDR3 protein. The sample holds approximately 300,000 distinct CDR3 sequences, roughly 8% seen once. Sequenced material: blood, either unsorted or a sorted T cell fraction (not recorded which). These TCRs come from a male donor with ankylosing spondylitis.

The chain joins TRBV28 to TRBJ2-1; the D gene is possibly TRBD1 (6 bases). This CDR3 is built from 16 residues. CDR1 and CDR2 from the germline V gene are MDHEN and SYDVKM. V dropped 2 bases and J dropped 5 bases, with 16 bases sitting between them. The CDR3 bases are TGTGCCAGCAGTTTAACGACAGGCCGATACAACAATGAGCAGTTCTTC. Its protein product is CASSLTTGRYNNEQFF.

This clonotype has more than one count but fewer than ten. V usage is TRBV28 and J usage is TRBJ2-7; D unclear. The CDR3 runs 14 residues. V dropped 1 base and J dropped 2 bases, with 9 bases sitting between them. Germline V gene data show CDR1 as MDHEN and CDR2 as SYDVKM. The CDR3 spells CASSLFSPPYEQYF. DNA for the CDR3: TGTGCCAGCAGTTTATTCTCCCCTCCCTACGAGCAGTACTTC.

The chain recombines TRBV11-2 with TRBJ2-1, with TRBD1 matching over 8 bases. The germline gives CDR1 SGHAT, CDR2 FQNNGV. V lost 4 bases, J lost 4 bases, and 9 bases stayed unmatched. The CDR3 has 16 residues. The CDR3 region has the DNA TGTGCCAGCAGCTCGATCGGGACAGGCAAGTACAATGAGCAGTTCTTC. This translates into CASSSIGTGKYNEQFF.

V is TRBV19 and J is TRBJ2-1, with TRBD1 matching over 7 bases. J gave up 1 base and V 2 bases, and 2 bases lay outside the gene matches. The CDR3 runs to 15 residues. Germline CDR1 and CDR2: LNHDA and SQIVND (reference sequence). The CDR3 loop reads CASSIPGQSYNEQFF. CDR3 DNA: TGTGCCAGTAGTATACCGGGACAGTCCTACAATGAGCAGTTCTTC.

The J gene is TRBJ2-5, the V gene TRBV20-1; 8 bases map to TRBD1. Germline V lookup: CDR1 DFQATT, CDR2 SNEGSKA (reference sequence). This CDR3 is built from 14 residues. The ends lost 2 bases at V and 5 bases at J; junction bases unmatched: 7. CDR3 coding DNA: TGCAGTGCTAGATCGGACAGGGTGGACGAGACCCAGTACTTC. Its protein is CSARSDRVDETQYF.

This chain joins TRBV28 and TRBJ2-7; TRBD1 agrees at 7 bases. CDR3 length: 12 amino acids. Per the germline V gene, CDR1 is MDHEN and CDR2 is SYDVKM. The junction had 4 bases not matched to a gene; V was cut back by 10 bases and J by 1 base. The CDR3 nucleotides are TGTGCCATCCAGACAGGGTCCTACGAGCAGTACTTC. Amino acid sequence: CAIQTGSYEQYF.

This clonotype has just a few counts. The chain uses TRBV5-1 and TRBJ2-2; D is undetermined. Per germline, CDR1 SGHRS and CDR2 YFSETQ. V lost 4 bases and J 0 bases, leaving 19 bases between the germline ends. The CDR3 is 18 residues long. As DNA, the CDR3 is TGCGCCAGCAGCCCCCCCAGGAAAGTGTTAGCGAACACCGGGGAGCTGTTTTTT. Its protein is CASSPPRKVLANTGELFF.

The genes are TRBV7-9 and TRBJ2-7, with D unresolved. This CDR3 has 11 amino acids. The germline gives CDR1 SEHNR, CDR2 FQNEAQ (reference sequence). Trimming pared 6 bases from V and 6 bases from J, leaving 9 bases between. The CDR3 region is CASSFQIEQYF. CDR3 nucleotide sequence: TGTGCCAGCAGTTTTCAGATCGAGCAGTACTTC.

There are a few counts of this clonotype. The chain combines TRBV20-1 with TRBJ2-1; possible D gene TRBD2, 5 bases. Between the trimmed V and J ends, which lost 3 bases and 8 bases, there was a span of 14 bases. The germline V gene encodes CDR1 DFQATT and CDR2 SNEGSKA (reference sequence). This CDR3 has 13 amino acids. CDR3 sequence: CSASNPYGDEQFF. CDR3 nucleotides: TGCAGTGCTAGTAACCCCTACGGGGATGAGCAGTTCTTC.

The chain links TRBV5-1 to TRBJ1-5; a weak D match, TRBD1 (6 bases). The CDR3 is 15 residues long. V was cut by 3 bases and J by 5 bases, with 15 bases left in between. CDR1 is SGHRS and CDR2 is YFSETQ in the germline V gene. The CDR3 loop reads CASSWLGGLDQPQHF. The CDR3 bases are TGCGCCAGCAGCTGGCTAGGGGGGCTCGATCAGCCCCAGCATTTT. Full variable domain (outside the CDR3, taken from reference TRBV5-1 and TRBJ1-5): KAGVTQTPRYLIKTRGQQVTLSCSPISGHRSVSWYQQTPGQGLQFLFEYFSETQRNKGNFPGRFSGRQFSNSRSEMNVSTLELGDSALYLCASSWLGGLDQPQHFGDGTRLSIL.

There are many counts of this clonotype. The J gene is TRBJ2-3, the V gene TRBV7-9, with D perhaps TRBD1 (6 bases). V lost 5 bases to trimming and J lost 7 bases, with 10 bases between them. The CDR3 spans 12 residues. Germline CDR1 SEHNR, CDR2 FQNEAQ (reference sequence). The CDR3 loop is CASSLRGNTQYF. CDR3 in DNA: TGTGCCAGCAGCCTAAGGGGGAATACGCAGTATTTT.

This chain links TRBV12-3 or TRBV12-4 with TRBJ2-7; TRBD1 aligns across 9 bases. The CDR3 loop spans 14 amino acids. With V trimmed by 2 bases and J by 6 bases, 5 bases remained unmatched. CDR3 in DNA: TGTGCCAGCAGTTTATCGGACAGGGGTCGCGAGCAGTACTTC. Translating gives CASSLSDRGREQYF.

This clonotype has ten or more counts. J is TRBJ1-3 and V is TRBV4-1, with D unclear. Germline-derived CDR1 and CDR2 are MGHRA and YSYEKL. The CDR3 contains 15 residues. Trimming took off 0 bases at V and 2 bases at J, with 8 bases between the two ends. The CDR3 reads CASSQDIGAGNTIYF. In nucleotides, the CDR3 is TGCGCCAGCAGCCAAGATATTGGGGCTGGAAACACCATATATTTT.

This clonotype has a handful of counts. This chain links TRBV10-3 with TRBJ2-1; 9 bases align to TRBD2. Germline trimming cut 5 bases from V and 6 bases from J; bases unmatched to any gene: 11. Per the germline V gene, CDR1 is ENHRY and CDR2 is SYGVKD. This CDR3 is built from 16 residues. This CDR3 is CAISPGGGGSGNEQFF. The CDR3 region has the DNA TGTGCCATCAGTCCCGGCGGGGGGGGCTCGGGCAATGAGCAGTTCTTC.

The chain couples TRBV15 to TRBJ2-3; 10 bases are shared with TRBD2. V lost 3 bases to trimming and J lost 6 bases; unmatched junction nucleotides: 6. CDR3 length: 15 residues. Germline loops: CDR1 LNHNV, CDR2 YYDKDF (reference sequence). CDR3 sequence reads: CATSSSSGGHDTQYF. The CDR3 nucleotides read TGTGCCACCAGCAGCAGTAGCGGGGGGCACGATACGCAGTATTTT.

This clonotype was observed at least ten times. V gene TRBV18 combines with J gene TRBJ2-1; 8 positions match TRBD2. The length of the CDR3 is 16 residues. Germline V gene sequence: CDR1 KGHSH, CDR2 LQKENI. J gave up 1 base and V 0 bases, and 2 bases lay outside the gene matches. The CDR3 sequence is CASSPPSGVSYNEQFF. The CDR3 DNA reads as TGTGCCAGCTCACCACCTAGCGGGGTATCCTACAATGAGCAGTTCTTC.

In this sample, this clonotype turned up many times. The J gene is TRBJ2-5, the V gene TRBV28; possible D gene TRBD2, 7 bases. The CDR3 is 15 residues long. Germline V lookup: CDR1 MDHEN, CDR2 SYDVKM. V was pared by 1 base and J by 4 bases, with 13 bases between. The CDR3 here is CASSLSGEGGETQYF. The CDR3 nucleotides read TGTGCCAGCAGTTTATCAGGGGAGGGAGGAGAGACCCAGTACTTC.

This clonotype was picked up many times. DNA of the CDR3: TGCAGCGTTGAATATCGCCGGGGGAGCACTGAAGCTTTCTTT. This gives the protein CSVEYRRGSTEAFF. This chain links TRBV29-1 with TRBJ1-1; tentative D call: TRBD1 (5 bases). The CDR3 runs to 14 residues. The V end was cut by 2 bases, the J end by 4 bases, with 14 bases between. Germline lookup yields CDR1 SQVTM and CDR2 ANQGSEA.

This clonotype has ten or more counts. The chain employs TRBV29-1 and TRBJ2-7; 7 bases match TRBD1. The germline gives CDR1 SQVTM, CDR2 ANQGSEA. V lost 6 bases to trimming and J lost 6 bases; unmatched junction nucleotides: 11. This CDR3 has 13 residues. The CDR3 loop reads CSVTGDLPPEQYF. The CDR3 bases are TGCAGCGTAACAGGGGATCTCCCCCCCGAGCAGTACTTC.

This clonotype was counted a few times. This sequence joins TRBV6-5 and TRBJ2-2; D gene uncertain. The germline V gene has CDR1 MNHEY and CDR2 SVGAGI. Trimming removed 2 bases from V and 2 bases from J, with 12 bases in between. The length of the CDR3 is 16 residues. The CDR3 spells CASSYGLSDNTGELFF. Here the CDR3 DNA reads TGTGCCAGCAGTTACGGTCTTTCTGATAACACCGGGGAGCTGTTTTTT.

Only a few counts were recorded for this clonotype. The chain carries TRBV5-1 and TRBJ2-1; no clear D gene. Germline loops: CDR1 SGHRS, CDR2 YFSETQ. The V gene lost 7 bases and the J gene lost 0 bases, with 8 bases spanning the gap. The CDR3 runs 13 residues. The CDR3 nucleotides read TGCGCCAGCGCCCTGGGCTCCTACAATGAGCAGTTCTTC. As protein: CASALGSYNEQFF.

This clonotype was seen more than once but under ten times. The chain is built from TRBV5-1 and TRBJ2-2; D unclear. Trimming pared 4 bases from V and 3 bases from J, leaving 16 bases between. The CDR3 has 16 amino acids. CDR1 is SGHRS and CDR2 is YFSETQ in the germline V gene. The CDR3 bases are TGCGCCAGCAGCCCCACCCCCATTCTCGACACCGGGGAGCTGTTTTTT. Protein product: CASSPTPILDTGELFF.

This clonotype was picked up a small number of times. The chain uses TRBV25-1 and TRBJ1-4, with 7 bases aligning to TRBD1. Germline-derived CDR1 and CDR2 are MGHDK and SYGVNS. The CDR3 length is 14 residues. Germline trimming cut 6 bases from V and 6 bases from J; bases unmatched to any gene: 7. The CDR3 reads CASRPTGRYEKLFF. The CDR3, as DNA: TGTGCCAGCAGGCCGACAGGGCGGTATGAAAAACTGTTTTTT.

This chain joins TRBV12-5 and TRBJ2-1, with D tentatively TRBD1 (6 bases). Trimming took off 7 bases at V and 4 bases at J, with 17 bases between the two ends. CDR1 and CDR2 (germline): LGHNT, FRNRAP. The CDR3 sequence is 15 residues long. This chain's CDR3 is CASALSGTQYNEQFF. The CDR3 nucleotides read TGTGCTAGTGCTCTATCCGGGACACAGTACAATGAGCAGTTCTTC.

This clonotype was detected a few times. This chain uses TRBV29-1 with TRBJ2-1; TRBD2 matches 14 bases. This CDR3 spans 13 amino acids. Germline CDR1 and CDR2: SQVTM and ANQGSEA. V was clipped by 6 bases and J by 7 bases; unmatched bases: 2. The CDR3 sequence is CSVGTSGSNEQFF. The CDR3 nucleotides read TGCAGCGTCGGGACTAGCGGGAGTAATGAGCAGTTCTTC.

This clonotype showed up just a few times. The gene calls are TRBV11-2 and TRBJ1-6, with D perhaps TRBD1 (6 bases). From germline, CDR1 is SGHAT and CDR2 FQNNGV. V shed 1 base and J shed 7 bases, with 23 bases lying between them. The CDR3 runs 19 residues. CDR3 in DNA: TGTGCCAGCAGCTTAGTTGGGGGCCCGGGGGGAGCTCGAAATTCACCCCTCCACTTT. Translating gives CASSLVGGPGGARNSPLHF.

The gene calls are TRBV6-1 and TRBJ2-6; possible D gene TRBD1, 6 bases. The germline V gene has CDR1 MNHNS and CDR2 SASEGT. Trimming stripped 6 bases from V and 0 bases from J, with 12 bases between. CDR3 length: 16 amino acids. The CDR3 region is CASRLVQGSGANVLTF. The DNA for the CDR3 is TGTGCCAGCAGACTTGTACAGGGCTCTGGGGCCAACGTCCTGACTTTC.

This clonotype was observed a few times. The V and J genes are TRBV7-9 and TRBJ2-2; D gene uncertain. This CDR3 comprises 13 residues. The germline gives CDR1 SEHNR, CDR2 FQNEAQ (reference sequence). The V gene lost 3 bases and the J gene lost 0 bases, with 2 bases spanning the gap. The CDR3 DNA is TGTGCCAGCAGCTTTCCGAACACCGGGGAGCTGTTTTTT. It encodes CASSFPNTGELFF.

The CDR3 DNA reads TGTGCCAGCAGTTTAGTTGAACCTGGAGAGACCCAGTACTTC. Protein sequence: CASSLVEPGETQYF. J is TRBJ2-5 and V is TRBV12-3 or TRBV12-4; D not certain. V lost 1 base and J 4 bases, leaving 10 bases between the germline ends. This CDR3 spans 14 amino acids.

This clonotype was observed a few times. CDR3 nucleotides: TGCGCCAGCAGCTTGTTTCCAGGGCTCAGGGTTTCCTACGAGCAGTACTTC. Protein sequence: CASSLFPGLRVSYEQYF. The genes are TRBV5-1 and TRBJ2-7, with D maybe TRBD1 (5 bases). This CDR3 is 17 amino acids long. The ends were cut back, 1 base at V and 1 base at J, with 18 bases in the middle. Germline V CDR1 and CDR2: SGHRS, YFSETQ.